This entry is about one T cell receptor (beta chain). The data belong to a study of blood T cell repertoires in COVID-19. Study context: The United States, Italy and Spain were the sources of the acute and convalescent COVID-19 samples.

Method: immunoSEQ multiplex PCR; TCRdb's copy keeps in-frame clones and lacks some. The sample includes 150,000 to 200,000 clones, approximately 90% of them seen just once. Per germline, CDR1 LNHDA and CDR2 SQIVND (reference sequence). J lost 7 bases, V lost 6 bases, and 4 bases had no gene match. The CDR3 consists of 12 residues. The TCR comes from a man aged 35 to 55 with active or convalescent COVID-19. The chain employs TRBV19 and TRBJ1-2; the match to TRBD1 covers 8 bases. Sequenced input: peripheral blood. CDR3 loop: CASRQGAIGYTF. In nucleotides, the CDR3 is TGTGCCAGTAGGCAGGGGGCGATTGGCTACACCTTC. The whole variable domain, filled in from reference TRBV19 and TRBJ1-2, reads DGGITQSPKYLFRKEGQNVTLSCEQNLNHDAMYWYRQDPGQGLRLIYYSQIVNDFQKGDIAEGYSVSREKKESFPLTVTSAQKNPTAFYLCASRQGAIGYTFGSGTRLTVV.